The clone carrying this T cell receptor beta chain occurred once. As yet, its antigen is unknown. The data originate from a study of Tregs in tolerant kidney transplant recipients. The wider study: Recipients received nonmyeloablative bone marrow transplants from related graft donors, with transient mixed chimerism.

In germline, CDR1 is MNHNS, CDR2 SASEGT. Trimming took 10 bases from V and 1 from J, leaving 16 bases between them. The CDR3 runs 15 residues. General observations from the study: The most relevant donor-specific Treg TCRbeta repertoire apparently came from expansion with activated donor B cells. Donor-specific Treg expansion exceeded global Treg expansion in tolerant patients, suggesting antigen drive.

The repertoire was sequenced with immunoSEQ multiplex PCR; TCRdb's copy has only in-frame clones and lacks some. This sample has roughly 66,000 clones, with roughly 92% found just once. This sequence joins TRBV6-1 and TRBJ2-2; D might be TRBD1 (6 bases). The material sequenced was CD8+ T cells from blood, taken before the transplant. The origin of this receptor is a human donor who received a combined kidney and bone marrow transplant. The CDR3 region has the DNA TGTGCCACCCAGGGGTGGGACAAGAACACCGGGGAGCTGTTTTTT. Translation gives CATQGWDKNTGELFF.